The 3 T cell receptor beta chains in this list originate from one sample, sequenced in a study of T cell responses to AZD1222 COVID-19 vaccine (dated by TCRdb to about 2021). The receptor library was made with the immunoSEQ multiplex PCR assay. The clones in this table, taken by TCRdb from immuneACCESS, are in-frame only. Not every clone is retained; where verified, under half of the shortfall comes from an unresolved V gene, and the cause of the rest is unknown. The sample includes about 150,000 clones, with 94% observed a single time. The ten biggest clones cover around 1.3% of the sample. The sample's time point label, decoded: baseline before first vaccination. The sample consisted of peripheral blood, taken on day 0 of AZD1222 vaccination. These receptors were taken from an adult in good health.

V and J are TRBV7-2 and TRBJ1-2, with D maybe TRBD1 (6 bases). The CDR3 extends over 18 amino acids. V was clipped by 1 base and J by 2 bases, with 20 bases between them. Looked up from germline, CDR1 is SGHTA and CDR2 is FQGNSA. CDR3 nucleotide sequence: TGTGCCAGCAGCTTAGGAGGGGGGAAACAGTATACAAACTATGGCTACACCTTC. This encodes CASSLGGGKQYTNYGYTF.

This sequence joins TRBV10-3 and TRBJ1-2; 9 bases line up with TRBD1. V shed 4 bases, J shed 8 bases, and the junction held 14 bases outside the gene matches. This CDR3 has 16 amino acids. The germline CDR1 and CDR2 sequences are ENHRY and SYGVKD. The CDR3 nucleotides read TGTGCCATCAGTGCCGGGACAGGGCCAGTAGGGAGGGGCTACACCTTC. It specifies CAISAGTGPVGRGYTF.

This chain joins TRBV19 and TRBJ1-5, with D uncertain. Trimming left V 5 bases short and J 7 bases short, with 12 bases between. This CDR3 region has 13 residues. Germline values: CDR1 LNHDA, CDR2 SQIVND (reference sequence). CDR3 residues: CASSSRYGQPQHF. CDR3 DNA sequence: TGTGCCAGTAGTTCGAGGTACGGACAGCCCCAGCATTTT. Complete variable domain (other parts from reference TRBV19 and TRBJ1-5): DGGITQSPKYLFRKEGQNVTLSCEQNLNHDAMYWYRQDPGQGLRLIYYSQIVNDFQKGDIAEGYSVSREKKESFPLTVTSAQKNPTAFYLCASSSRYGQPQHFGDGTRLSIL.